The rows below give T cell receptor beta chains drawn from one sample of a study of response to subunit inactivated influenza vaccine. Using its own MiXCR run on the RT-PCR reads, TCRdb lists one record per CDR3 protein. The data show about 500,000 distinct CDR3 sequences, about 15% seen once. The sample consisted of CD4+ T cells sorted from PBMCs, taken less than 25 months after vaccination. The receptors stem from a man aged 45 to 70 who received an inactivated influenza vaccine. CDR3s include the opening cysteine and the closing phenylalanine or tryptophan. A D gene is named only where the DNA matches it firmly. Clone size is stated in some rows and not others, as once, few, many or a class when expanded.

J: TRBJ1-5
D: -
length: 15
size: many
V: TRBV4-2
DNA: TGTGCCAGCAGCCGGGAAGGACAGCGGGGCCAGCCCCAGCATTTT
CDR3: CASSREGQRGQPQHF

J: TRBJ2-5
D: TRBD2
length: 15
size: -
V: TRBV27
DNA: TGTGCCAGCCGTGCTAGCGGGGGCCTCGGGGAGACCCAGTACTTC
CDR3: CASRASGGLGETQYF

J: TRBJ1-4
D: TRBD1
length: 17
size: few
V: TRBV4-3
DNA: TGCGCCAGCAGCCGGGGGACAGGGGGATCGACTAATGAAAAACTGTTTTTT
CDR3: CASSRGTGGSTNEKLFF

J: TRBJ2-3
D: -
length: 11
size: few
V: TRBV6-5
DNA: TGTGCCAGCAGGAGCTTTGGTACGCAGTATTTT
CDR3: CASRSFGTQYF

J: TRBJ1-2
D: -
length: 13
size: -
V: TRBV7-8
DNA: TGTGCCAGCAGCTTAGAGGACCTCTATGGCTACACCTTC
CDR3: CASSLEDLYGYTF

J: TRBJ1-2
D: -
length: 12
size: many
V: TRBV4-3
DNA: TGCGCCAGCAGCCAAGTTGGGGAGACCTACACCTTC
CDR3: CASSQVGETYTF

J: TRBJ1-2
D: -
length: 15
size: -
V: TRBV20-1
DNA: TGCAGTGCTAGAGATTCCCTCCGGTATAACTATGGCTACACCTTC
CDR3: CSARDSLRYNYGYTF

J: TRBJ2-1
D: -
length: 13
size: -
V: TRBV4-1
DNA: TGCGCCAGCAGCCAAGGAGCAGGAATTAAGCAGTTCTTC
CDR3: CASSQGAGIKQFF

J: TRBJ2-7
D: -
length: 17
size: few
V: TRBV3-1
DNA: TGTGCCAGCAGCCAAGCTGTAGCCCGGGGGACCCCCTACGAGCAGTACTTC
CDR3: CASSQAVARGTPYEQYF

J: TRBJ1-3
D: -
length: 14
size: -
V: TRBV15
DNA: TGTGCCACCAGACCCCGTTCTTCGGGAAACACCATATATTTT
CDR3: CATRPRSSGNTIYF

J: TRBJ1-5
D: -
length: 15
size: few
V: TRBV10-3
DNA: TGTGCCATCAGTGCCGGTCCAGGGAAAAATCAGCCCCAGCATTTT
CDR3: CAISAGPGKNQPQHF

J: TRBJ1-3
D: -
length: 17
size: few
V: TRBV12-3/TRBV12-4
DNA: TGTGCCAGCAGCCCTCCGGGGAGGGGACTATCTGGAAACACCATATATTTT
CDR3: CASSPPGRGLSGNTIYF

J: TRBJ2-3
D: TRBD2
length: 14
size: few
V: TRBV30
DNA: TGTGCCTGGGGAATAGCGGGAGCGCGCTATACGCAGTATTTT
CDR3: CAWGIAGARYTQYF

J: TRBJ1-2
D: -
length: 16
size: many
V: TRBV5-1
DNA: TGCGCCAGCAGCTTGGGGGGCCGCGGAGCTAACTATGGCTACACCTTC
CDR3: CASSLGGRGANYGYTF

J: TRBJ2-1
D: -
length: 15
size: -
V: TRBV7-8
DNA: TGTGCCAGCAGCTTAGACCAGGGGTCCTACAATGAGCAGTTCTTC
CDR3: CASSLDQGSYNEQFF

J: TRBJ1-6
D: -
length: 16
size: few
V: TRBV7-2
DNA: TGTGCCAGCAGCTTAGTACAGGGCCGGGGGAATTCACCCCTCCACTTT
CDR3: CASSLVQGRGNSPLHF

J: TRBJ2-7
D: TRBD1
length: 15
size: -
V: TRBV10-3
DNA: TGTGCCATCAGTGAAAGGGACAGCCCCTCCTACGAGCAGTACTTC
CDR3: CAISERDSPSYEQYF

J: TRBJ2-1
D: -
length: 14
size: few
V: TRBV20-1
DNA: TGCAGTGCTAGAAAGGAGGGCCATTTCGATGAGCAGTTCTTC
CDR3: CSARKEGHFDEQFF

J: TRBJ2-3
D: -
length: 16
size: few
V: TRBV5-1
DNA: TGCGCCAGCAGCTTGTTGACGGACCTGAACACAGATACGCAGTATTTT
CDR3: CASSLLTDLNTDTQYF

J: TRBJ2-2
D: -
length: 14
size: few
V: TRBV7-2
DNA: TGTGCCAGCAGACCGACTAGTGGGACCGGGGAGCTGTTTTTT
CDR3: CASRPTSGTGELFF